The 13 T cell receptor beta chains reported below all come from one sample, sequenced in a study of beta chain features in type 1 diabetes. What was sequenced were expressed TCRB transcripts, since all of the isolated RNA had been reverse transcribed. Sequencing was performed with immunoSEQ multiplex PCR; in TCRdb, only in-frame clones are kept and a portion is missing. Of over 500,000 clones listed, 15% to 18% are singletons. Sequencing was performed on naive CD4+ T cells from blood. The receptors were sampled from a man younger than 35 in good health.

This rearrangement joins TRBV6-6 to TRBJ2-5, with no clear D. The V end was cut by 6 bases, the J end by 4 bases, with 18 bases between. Germline V gene data show CDR1 as MNHNY and CDR2 as SVGAGI (reference sequence). This CDR3 is built from 15 residues. As DNA, the CDR3 is TGTGCCAGCAGCCCACGGCGGCAGAACCGAGAGACCCAGTACTTC. It is translated as CASSPRRQNRETQYF.

This clone was counted a few times. The V call is TRBV10-3, the J call TRBJ2-7, with TRBD1 matching over 7 bases. Trimming removed 4 bases from V and 0 bases from J; junction bases left unmatched: 6. This CDR3 contains 15 residues. Germline CDR1 reads ENHRY; CDR2 reads SYGVKD. CDR3 DNA sequence: TGTGCCATCAGTGTTGCCGGGACAGCCTCCTACGAGCAGTACTTC. Its translation is CAISVAGTASYEQYF.

This clone has more than one count but fewer than ten. The chain's CDR3 is CASRNRQFYEQYF. CDR3 coding DNA: TGTGCCAGCAGGAACCGACAGTTCTACGAGCAGTACTTC. V is TRBV6-5 and J is TRBJ2-7, with D maybe TRBD1 (5 bases). There are 13 residues in the CDR3. Germline CDR1 MNHEY, CDR2 SVGAGI. Deletions cut 6 bases from V and 3 bases from J, with 12 bases between.

This clone was picked up a small number of times. The sample holds other DNA sequences that translate to the same CDR3. The genes are TRBV5-1 and TRBJ1-1; D not certain. The germline V gene encodes CDR1 SGHRS and CDR2 YFSETQ. The germline V and J ends were trimmed by 0 bases and 1 base, with 7 bases remaining between them. This CDR3 contains 14 residues. The CDR3: CASSLEPANTEAFF. CDR3 nucleotides: TGCGCCAGCAGCTTGGAACCGGCGAACACTGAAGCTTTCTTT.

This clone occurred a few times. CDR3 residues: CASRLPGQRNTGELFF. CDR3 nucleotide sequence: TGTGCCAGCAGGCTTCCGGGACAGCGGAACACCGGGGAGCTGTTTTTT. The chain links TRBV7-2 to TRBJ2-2; TRBD1 aligns across 7 bases. This CDR3 has 16 amino acids. Germline V gene lookup returns CDR1 SGHTA and CDR2 FQGNSA. Losses at the gene ends were 6 bases for V and 1 base for J; bases not matched to a gene: 8.

This clone was detected only a few times. The chain joins TRBV10-3 to TRBJ1-2; possible D gene TRBD1, 5 bases. This CDR3 spans 14 amino acids. The germline V gene has CDR1 ENHRY and CDR2 SYGVKD. V gave up 10 bases and J gave up 6 bases, with 21 bases separating them. In DNA, the CDR3 is TGTGCCACCCGGGAAGGGGAATCGAGGGATGGCTACACCTTC. Its translation: CATREGESRDGYTF.

The rearrangement links TRBV14 to TRBJ1-4; maybe TRBD1 (6 bases). V lost 0 bases and J 5 bases, leaving 10 bases between the germline ends. The CDR3 contains 15 residues. The V gene's germline CDR1 is SGHDN and CDR2 FVKESK. The CDR3 here is CASSQDPGANEKLFF. CDR3 DNA sequence: TGTGCCAGCAGCCAAGATCCAGGGGCAAATGAAAAACTGTTTTTT.

This sequence joins TRBV28 and TRBJ2-1; possible D gene TRBD1, 5 bases. This CDR3 has 15 residues. The germline CDR1 and CDR2 sequences are MDHEN and SYDVKM. V lost 6 bases and J 7 bases, leaving 19 bases between the germline ends. CDR3 in DNA: TGTGCCAGCAGGCTTCAGGGCCCAGCAGGGAATGAGCAGTTCTTC. This encodes CASRLQGPAGNEQFF.

The gene calls are TRBV4-1 and TRBJ2-7; D assignment may be TRBD1 or TRBD2 (6 bases each). Germline lookup yields CDR1 MGHRA and CDR2 YSYEKL. CDR3 length: 13 amino acids. The germline V and J ends were trimmed by 4 bases and 6 bases, with 13 bases remaining between them. The CDR3 spells CASSRFGGGEQYF. The CDR3 DNA sequence: TGCGCCAGCAGCCGGTTCGGGGGCGGCGAGCAGTACTTC.

This chain uses TRBV28 with TRBJ1-5; D remains ambiguous. Trimming took off 7 bases at V and 3 bases at J, with 16 bases between the two ends. Germline CDR1 is MDHEN and CDR2 is SYDVKM. This CDR3 is built from 15 residues. CDR3 in DNA: TGTGCCAGCACCTTACCAGGAAATATCAATCAGCCCCAGCATTTT. It encodes CASTLPGNINQPQHF.

The V and J genes are TRBV28 and TRBJ2-7, with TRBD2 matching 13 bases. Germline assignment: CDR1 MDHEN and CDR2 SYDVKM. V was clipped by 11 bases and J by 0 bases; unmatched bases: 10. The CDR3 spans 16 residues. In DNA form, the CDR3 reads TGTGCCTCCGCCGGGACTAGCGGGACTCTCTCCTACGAGCAGTACTTC. Translated, it gives CASAGTSGTLSYEQYF.

This clone came up a few times. V usage is TRBV5-4 and J usage is TRBJ2-1; D might be TRBD1 (6 bases). V was cut by 3 bases and J by 2 bases, with 12 bases left in between. The CDR3 is 15 residues long. CDR1 is SGHNT, CDR2 YYREEE, per germline (reference sequence). For the CDR3, the DNA is TGTGCCAGCAGCTCAGGACAGCCCACCTACAATGAGCAGTTCTTC. Protein product: CASSSGQPTYNEQFF.

V usage is TRBV14 and J usage is TRBJ1-1; maybe TRBD1 (5 bases). Trimming shortened V by 3 bases and J by 4 bases, and 18 bases separated the two germline ends. Germline CDR1 SGHDN, CDR2 FVKESK. The CDR3 extends over 16 amino acids. The CDR3 nucleotides are TGTGCCAGCAGCCACCCAGGAGGGGTCAAGGGCACTGAAGCTTTCTTT. Translating it yields CASSHPGGVKGTEAFF.